The entry below describes one TCR beta chain. The antigen is unknown. The V gene's germline CDR1 is ENHRY and CDR2 SYGVKD. This CDR3 is built from 13 residues. The V and J ends lost 5 bases and 5 bases respectively, with 10 bases between them. The sample originates from a study of PD-1 blockade in classical Hodgkin lymphoma. Study-level information: Patients in the cohort were put on intravenous nivolumab, 3 mg/kg every 2 weeks. Study-level findings and limits: Complete responders started with a diversity level that resembled newly diagnosed patients at baseline. Repertoire differences have undefined causes, possibly disease activity or prior therapy.

All trial patients relapsed after autologous stem cell transplantation. Profiling relied on immunoSEQ multiplex PCR, and the TCRdb table lists in-frame clones only, not all of them. Among some 96,000 clones listed, approximately 80% were seen once. This specimen was peripheral blood mononuclear cells (PBMCs), taken before the second cycle of nivolumab. V and J are TRBV10-3 and TRBJ2-1; tentative D call: TRBD1 (6 bases). This clonotype originated in a human donor with classical Hodgkin lymphoma. CDR3 in DNA: TGTGCCATCAGTCTACAGGGAGACAATGAGCAGTTCTTC. Translated, it gives CAISLQGDNEQFF.